A single sample gave rise to the 10 T cell receptor beta chains below, sequenced in a study of vaccination and CD4 T cells after COVID-19 (dated by TCRdb to the early 2020s). Libraries came from PCR. For sequencing, an Illumina iSeq 100 was employed. TCR sequencing of DNA from cultured CD4+ T cells used the Oncomine TCR Beta short-read assay at the Johns Hopkins FTIC core. The public reads were reanalyzed by TCRdb: fastp trimming at Q25, MiXCR alignment, in-frame beta chains only. Each entry merges the rows of one CDR3 protein and shows their most common DNA and genes. The sample table lists more than 9,000 distinct CDR3 sequences, around 20% of them with a count of one. The biggest ten clones account for roughly 13% of the sample. The antigens these receptors bind are not known. The sample's treatment or condition, from its label and the paper: roughly ten-day PBMC culture with coronavirus spike peptide pools or control peptides (ViraFEST assay).

The sample was CD4+ T cells from blood, cultured in vitro, taken before SARS-CoV-2 vaccination. These receptor sequences come from a human donor who received a COVID-19 vaccine.

This clonotype was found a few times. The chain has TRBV7-2 and TRBJ2-1; maybe TRBD2 (7 bases). The germline V and J ends were trimmed by 4 bases and 0 bases, with 19 bases remaining between them. CDR3 length: 18 amino acids. Germline CDR1 SGHTA, CDR2 FQGNSA. The CDR3 region is CASSSPLAGASSYNEQFF. The CDR3 DNA follows: TGTGCCAGCAGCTCCCCCCTGGCGGGGGCAAGCTCCTACAATGAGCAGTTCTTC.

This clonotype has more than one count but fewer than ten. The chain couples TRBV6-1 to TRBJ2-5, with 8 bases identical to TRBD2. This CDR3 has 15 residues. Germline V gives CDR1 MNHNS, CDR2 SASEGT. Losses at the gene ends were 6 bases for V and 5 bases for J; bases not matched to a gene: 11. CDR3 DNA: TGTGCCAGCAGAAAAGGAGCGACTAGCGTTGAGACCCAGTACTTC. Protein product: CASRKGATSVETQYF.

This clonotype was counted between two and nine times. The chain carries TRBV2 and TRBJ1-2, with D unresolved. Trimming took off 1 base at V and 8 bases at J, with 11 bases between the two ends. This CDR3 comprises 13 residues. CDR1 is SNHLY, CDR2 FYNNEI, per germline. The CDR3 DNA sequence: TGTGCCAGCAGTGAAGACCGGGTGGGGGGCTACACCTTC. This encodes CASSEDRVGGYTF.

By sample share, this clonotype is medium-sized. The chain employs TRBV24-1 and TRBJ1-1; D is unresolved. The CDR3 totals 13 residues. Germline CDR1 is KGHDR and CDR2 is SFDVKD. Trimming pared 2 bases from V and 2 bases from J, leaving 5 bases between. CDR3 loop: CATSDSHNTEAFF. The CDR3 DNA follows: TGTGCCACCAGTGATTCCCACAACACTGAAGCTTTCTTT.

The chain couples TRBV19 to TRBJ1-2; possible D gene TRBD1, 5 bases. The CDR3 spans 13 residues. The germline V gene encodes CDR1 LNHDA and CDR2 SQIVND (reference sequence). The ends were cut back, 3 bases at V and 1 base at J, with 6 bases in the middle. CDR3 sequence: CASSIGGNYGYTF. The DNA for the CDR3 is TGTGCCAGTAGTATTGGGGGTAACTATGGCTACACCTTC.

The J gene is TRBJ2-2, the V gene TRBV5-1, with TRBD1 matching 9 bases. CDR3 length equals 14 residues. Germline values: CDR1 SGHRS, CDR2 YFSETQ. CDR3 in amino acids: CAARTGVNTGELFF. The CDR3 region has the DNA TGCGCAGCCCGGACAGGGGTGAACACCGGGGAGCTGTTTTTT.

This clonotype is labeled as medium-sized. The rearrangement links TRBV23-1 to TRBJ1-5; D gene ambiguous. TRBV23-1 is designated an ORF whose function remains uncertain. The length of the CDR3 is 18 residues. Trimming removed 0 bases from V and 0 bases from J, with 15 bases in between. CDR3 in amino acids: CASSQSERLDYSNQPQHF. For the CDR3, the DNA is TGCGCCAGCAGTCAATCGGAACGGCTAGACTATAGCAATCAGCCCCAGCATTTT.

This sequence joins TRBV6-1 and TRBJ1-4; no reliable D call. CDR1 and CDR2 (germline): MNHNS, SASEGT. This CDR3 spans 11 amino acids. V lost 2 bases to trimming and J lost 10 bases, with 5 bases between them. The CDR3 DNA reads as TGTGCCAGCAGTGAACGCGGAAAACTGTTTTTT. Translation gives CASSERGKLFF.

V gene TRBV7-8 combines with J gene TRBJ1-3, with D perhaps matching TRBD1 (6 bases). The CDR3 sequence is 15 residues long. Deletions cut 0 bases from V and 3 bases from J, with 9 bases between. Germline V gene data show CDR1 as SGHVS and CDR2 as FQNEAQ. The CDR3 here is CASSLARGGGNTIYF. As DNA, the CDR3 is TGTGCCAGCAGCTTAGCCAGGGGAGGTGGAAACACCATATATTTT.

This clonotype is medium-sized (0.01 to 0.1%) by share. The chain carries TRBV5-1 and TRBJ1-6; 7 nucleotides agree with TRBD1. The V and J ends lost 2 bases and 8 bases, in that order; junction bases with no gene match: 7. Germline values: CDR1 SGHRS, CDR2 YFSETQ. The CDR3 is 15 residues long. The CDR3 reads CASSFVAGGDSPLHF. Written as DNA, the CDR3 is TGCGCCAGCAGCTTTGTCGCAGGGGGTGATTCACCCCTCCACTTT.